This T cell receptor beta chain was identified in a study of blood T cell repertoires in COVID-19. CDR1 and CDR2 from the germline V gene are SQVTM and ANQGSEA. Trimming removed 5 bases from V and 2 bases from J; junction bases left unmatched: 15. This CDR3 contains 16 residues. Authors' processing steps: Nucleated cell number was recorded as an estimate derived from reference gene primer amplification. TCRdb keeps only in-frame clones here, not all; method: immunoSEQ multiplex PCR. The D gene and trimming were derived from the DNA, and the V and J assignments and clone size from that table. In the table there are about 110,000 clones, 88% of which are singletons.

The source material was peripheral blood. The receptor's source is a human donor in a cohort sampled during active COVID-19. The J gene is TRBJ2-7, the V gene TRBV29-1, with 7 positions matching TRBD1. The CDR3 protein is CSVLGAVQGNAYEQYF. CDR3 sequence (DNA): TGCAGCGTTCTTGGGGCGGTACAGGGGAACGCCTACGAGCAGTACTTC.